The 2 T cell receptor beta chains below all came from one sample that was sequenced in a study of cytomegalovirus exposure and HLA in healthy donors. The PCR employed 60 Vbeta primers together with 13 Jbeta primers. The protocol was immunoSEQ multiplex PCR, while the TCRdb copy is restricted to in-frame clones and leaves out a portion. The table records around 250,000 clones, about 80% of them present only once. Sequencing was performed on PBMCs. The receptors were gathered from a woman aged 55-69 years in good health and CMV-seropositive.

This chain connects TRBV28 to TRBJ1-2; a possible D gene is TRBD1 (5 bases). This CDR3 spans 16 amino acids. Trimming stripped 1 base from V and 8 bases from J, with 20 bases between. Germline V gives CDR1 MDHEN, CDR2 SYDVKM. The CDR3 is CASSLLAPGRDVGYTF. The CDR3 bases are TGTGCCAGCAGTTTATTGGCCCCAGGGCGGGATGTCGGCTACACCTTC.

The chain recombines TRBV7-6 with TRBJ1-3, with a weak D call TRBD1 (6 bases). This CDR3 is 16 amino acids long. The germline CDR1 and CDR2 sequences are SGHVS and FNYEAQ. V dropped 1 base and J dropped 0 bases, with 10 bases sitting between them. The CDR3 sequence is CASSLVQGISGNTIYF. For the CDR3, the DNA is TGTGCCAGCAGCTTAGTACAGGGCATCTCTGGAAACACCATATATTTT.